Following are 8 T cell receptor beta chains from one sample sequenced in a study of T-cell memory formation after mild COVID-19. From the 5' RACE reads, TCRdb called clonotypes with MiXCR, one entry per CDR3 protein. Altogether about 200,000 distinct CDR3 sequences are present, just over 9.5% being singletons, with the ten largest covering 3.5%. The sequenced sample was PBMCs or a T cell subset sorted from them (not recorded which). The source of these receptors is a man aged 18 to 29 who had mild COVID-19 (a few samples of this study predate the infection). Cell type and time point are not known.

The chain has TRBV11-2 and TRBJ2-7; D gene unclear. Germline V gene sequence: CDR1 SGHAT, CDR2 FQNNGV. Between the trimmed V and J ends, which lost 0 bases and 2 bases, there was a span of 11 bases. The CDR3 runs 15 residues. The CDR3 region is CASSLDRHSTYEQYF. The CDR3 DNA follows: TGTGCCAGCAGCTTAGATCGGCACTCTACCTACGAGCAGTACTTC.

This chain links TRBV28 with TRBJ2-7; the D call may be TRBD1 or TRBD2 (6 bases each). The CDR3 contains 19 residues. From germline, CDR1 is MDHEN and CDR2 SYDVKM. V lost 5 bases to trimming and J lost 2 bases, with 28 bases between them. The CDR3 sequence: CASSTRWGAGNSVAYEQYV. The CDR3 coding sequence is TGTGCCAGCAGTACCCGGTGGGGGGCTGGAAACTCTGTCGCCTACGAGCAGTACGTC.

The chain employs TRBV7-2 and TRBJ2-7; the match to TRBD1 covers 8 bases. Germline V gene sequence: CDR1 SGHTA, CDR2 FQGNSA. The trim removed 3 bases at V and 4 bases at J, leaving 5 bases unmatched. CDR3 length: 14 amino acids. The CDR3 loop is CASSFDRGEYEQYF. The CDR3 nucleotides read TGTGCCAGCAGCTTCGACAGGGGAGAGTACGAGCAGTACTTC.

The chain combines TRBV7-8 with TRBJ1-1; D is unclear. This CDR3 is built from 13 residues. Trimming cost V 5 bases and J 7 bases, with 14 bases left between them. Germline CDR1 and CDR2: SGHVS and FQNEAQ. CDR3 bases: TGTGCCAGCAGCCTAGTGTCATCGATTGAAGCTTTCTTT. As protein: CASSLVSSIEAFF.

Only a few counts were recorded for this clonotype. This chain connects TRBV4-2 to TRBJ1-2; D is unclear. The CDR3 runs 14 residues. Per the germline V gene, CDR1 is LGHNA and CDR2 is YNFKEQ. V was cut by 0 bases and J by 3 bases, with 8 bases left in between. The CDR3 bases are TGTGCCAGCAGCCAAGATCTGGAGTACTATGGCTACACCTTC. Its translation is CASSQDLEYYGYTF.

The chain couples TRBV6-6 to TRBJ1-2; 10 bases align to TRBD1. The CDR3 loop spans 19 amino acids. Trimming at V came to 0 bases and at J to 6 bases, leaving 16 bases not matched to a gene. The germline V gene has CDR1 MNHNY and CDR2 SVGAGI (reference sequence). The CDR3: CASSYSEGGGTGVSDGYTF. CDR3 nucleotides: TGTGCCAGCAGTTACTCTGAGGGAGGCGGGACAGGGGTTTCGGATGGCTACACCTTC.

This clonotype has more than one count but fewer than ten. The V call is TRBV9, the J call TRBJ2-3; D is perhaps TRBD1 (6 bases). Per germline, CDR1 SGDLS and CDR2 YYNGEE. The V end was cut by 6 bases, the J end by 2 bases, with 13 bases between. The CDR3 loop spans 14 amino acids. CDR3 nucleotide sequence: TGTGCCAGCACCCCGGACAGTTTCACAGATACGCAGTATTTT. Protein sequence: CASTPDSFTDTQYF.

In this sample, this clonotype turned up many times. The rearrangement joins TRBV7-9 to TRBJ1-1; D may be TRBD1 (5 bases). The germline V and J ends were trimmed by 4 bases and 7 bases, with 16 bases remaining between them. CDR1 is SEHNR and CDR2 is FQNEAQ in the germline V gene (reference sequence). The CDR3 is 14 amino acids. The CDR3 DNA follows: TGTGCCAGCAGCTCAGGACAACCCTGGGGTGAAGCTTTCTTT. Encoded protein: CASSSGQPWGEAFF. Together with reference TRBV7-9 and TRBJ1-1, the CDR3 gives the full variable domain: DTGVSQNPRHKITKRGQNVTFRCDPISEHNRLYWYRQTLGQGPEFLTYFQNEAQLEKSRLLSDRFSAERPKGSFSTLEIQRTEQGDSAMYLCASSSGQPWGEAFFGQGTRLTVV.